What follows are 19 T cell receptor beta chains derived from one specimen sequenced in a study of blood T cell repertoires in COVID-19 (dated by TCRdb to 2018 to 2021). The library came from the immunoSEQ multiplex PCR assay. In TCRdb, the immuneACCESS table is reduced to in-frame sequences with V and J assigned. These tables do not hold every clone; where another copy was compared, an unresolved V gene accounts for under half, and the others remain unexplained. This sample is represented by some 140,000 clones; roughly 81% of them were singletons. Roughly 13% of the sample is held by the ten biggest clonotypes. The sample taken for sequencing was peripheral blood. These TCRs come from a human donor in a cohort sampled during active COVID-19.

The chain uses TRBV6-5 and TRBJ1-6; D is unclear. This CDR3 comprises 15 residues. From germline, CDR1 is MNHEY and CDR2 SVGAGI. Trimming took 6 bases from V and 9 from J, leaving 18 bases between them. CDR3 in amino acids: CASRFLGGRASPLHF. The CDR3 nucleotides read TGTGCCAGCAGGTTTCTCGGCGGCCGCGCTTCACCCCTCCACTTT.

This chain links TRBV29-1 with TRBJ2-3, with D uncertain. Germline V gives CDR1 SQVTM, CDR2 ANQGSEA. The V gene lost 8 bases and the J gene lost 1 base, with 10 bases spanning the gap. This CDR3 spans 12 amino acids. This CDR3 reads CSINRGTDTQYF. CDR3 bases: TGCAGCATTAACCGGGGCACAGATACGCAGTATTTT.

The chain has TRBV5-6 and TRBJ2-3; 11 bases map to TRBD2. Trimming removed 1 base from V and 0 bases from J; junction bases left unmatched: 4. Germline values: CDR1 SGHDT, CDR2 YYEEEE. The CDR3 sequence is 17 residues long. The CDR3 spells CASSLTLAGGSTDTQYF. The DNA for the CDR3 is TGTGCCAGCAGCTTGACGCTAGCGGGGGGCAGCACAGATACGCAGTATTTT.

This clone occurred many times. V and J are TRBV6-6 and TRBJ1-1, with 8 bases matching TRBD1. Trimming removed 5 bases from V and 1 base from J; junction bases left unmatched: 6. This CDR3 has 15 residues. Germline V lookup: CDR1 MNHNY, CDR2 SVGAGI (reference sequence). The CDR3 here is CASSDLQGGNTEAFF. The CDR3 nucleotides read TGTGCCAGCAGTGATTTACAGGGGGGGAACACTGAAGCTTTCTTT.

The CDR3 sequence: CASRDIRDFNQPQHF. The CDR3, as DNA: TGTGCCAGCAGAGACATCCGGGACTTCAATCAGCCCCAGCATTTT. This chain links TRBV28 with TRBJ1-5; TRBD1 is a possible D gene (5 bases). Trimming pared 6 bases from V and 3 bases from J, leaving 15 bases between. Germline values: CDR1 MDHEN, CDR2 SYDVKM. This CDR3 has 15 amino acids.

The gene calls are TRBV4-1 and TRBJ1-3; D unresolved. The germline V gene has CDR1 MGHRA and CDR2 YSYEKL. The CDR3 extends over 18 amino acids. V lost 2 bases to trimming and J lost 4 bases, with 21 bases between them. CDR3 sequence (DNA): TGCGCCAGCAGCCAAAGAACTAGGGCTGTTGTATCGGGAAACACCATATATTTT. This codes for CASSQRTRAVVSGNTIYF.

Details on this clone: Germline is not matched at one junction end, which may reflect a read error. V is TRBV5-6 and J is TRBJ1-1; 11 nucleotides align to TRBD1. The CDR3 covers 14 residues. Germline lookup yields CDR1 SGHDT and CDR2 YYEEEE. The CDR3: CARSRRDRGGTAFF. In DNA form, the CDR3 reads TGTGCCCGCAGCCGACGGGACAGGGGGGGAACGGCTTTCTTT.

The rearrangement links TRBV6-1 to TRBJ1-2, with D unresolved. Germline assignment: CDR1 MNHNS and CDR2 SASEGT. The CDR3 totals 14 residues. V lost 2 bases to trimming and J lost 4 bases, with 11 bases between them. The CDR3 DNA is TGTGCCAGCAGTGAAACCCGGGGAAGCTATGGCTACACCTTC. Residues: CASSETRGSYGYTF.

The chain recombines TRBV11-2 with TRBJ1-1; no clear D gene. The CDR3 is 12 amino acids. Trimming shortened V by 5 bases and J by 3 bases, and 7 bases separated the two germline ends. Germline CDR1 SGHAT, CDR2 FQNNGV. The CDR3 protein is CASSQRYTEAFF. In nucleotides, the CDR3 is TGTGCCAGCAGCCAGAGGTACACTGAAGCTTTCTTT.

The CDR3 loop reads CASSLVPANTGELFF. CDR3 bases: TGTGCCAGCAGCTTGGTACCAGCGAACACCGGGGAGCTGTTTTTT. The rearrangement uses TRBV5-5 and TRBJ2-2; D ambiguous. The CDR3 runs 15 residues. CDR1 is SGHKS, CDR2 YYEKEE, per germline (reference sequence). V lost 0 bases and J lost 0, with 6 bases in between.

This clone was detected only a few times. The chain joins TRBV11-2 to TRBJ1-3; D remains ambiguous. Between the trimmed V and J ends, which lost 2 bases and 4 bases, there was a span of 9 bases. The CDR3 runs to 14 residues. Germline V CDR1 and CDR2: SGHAT, FQNNGV. In DNA, the CDR3 is TGTGCCAGCAGCTTATCACGCGAAGGAAACACCATATATTTT. Residues: CASSLSREGNTIYF.

The rearrangement uses TRBV13 and TRBJ1-2, with D tentatively TRBD1 (5 bases). Germline assignment: CDR1 PRHDT and CDR2 FYEKMQ (reference sequence). Trimming pared 5 bases from V and 0 bases from J, leaving 19 bases between. This CDR3 contains 17 residues. CDR3 in amino acids: CASSPTGGGFPNYGYTF. Here the CDR3 DNA reads TGTGCCAGCAGCCCCACGGGTGGGGGGTTCCCTAACTATGGCTACACCTTC. The complete variable domain, with remaining parts taken from reference TRBV13 and TRBJ1-2, reads AAGVIQSPRHLIKEKRETATLKCYPIPRHDTVYWYQQGPGQDPQFLISFYEKMQSDKGSIPDRFSAQQFSDYHSELNMSSLELGDSALYFCASSPTGGGFPNYGYTFGSGTRLTVV.

The chain carries TRBV25-1 and TRBJ2-5; D possibly corresponds to TRBD2 (7 bases). CDR3 length: 15 amino acids. CDR1 MGHDK and CDR2 SYGVNS come from the germline V gene. V was shortened by 3 bases and J by 4 bases, with 15 bases between the two germline ends. CDR3 sequence: CASSEDRGALETQYF. The CDR3 region has the DNA TGTGCCAGCAGTGAGGACCGGGGGGCCCTAGAGACCCAGTACTTC.

The chain has TRBV18 and TRBJ2-7; 7 bases are shared with TRBD1. Germline lookup yields CDR1 KGHSH and CDR2 LQKENI. Germline trimming cut 2 bases from V and 5 bases from J; bases unmatched to any gene: 12. This CDR3 contains 16 residues. The CDR3 DNA reads TGTGCCAGCTCACCATATTTAGGAGACAGGGTCCACGAGCAGTACTTC. Protein sequence: CASSPYLGDRVHEQYF. Supplemented by reference TRBV18 and TRBJ2-7, the full variable domain reads NAGVMQNPRHLVRRRGQEARLRCSPMKGHSHVYWYRQLPEEGLKFMVYLQKENIIDESGMPKERFSAEFPKEGPSILRIQQVVRGDSAAYFCASSPYLGDRVHEQYFGPGTRLTVT.

The chain recombines TRBV27 with TRBJ1-3, with D possibly TRBD1 on 6 matching bases. The CDR3 totals 14 residues. The V end lost 2 bases, the J end lost 2 bases, and 7 bases lay between the germline ends. Germline loops: CDR1 MNHEY, CDR2 SMNVEV (reference sequence). The CDR3 loop reads CASSLQGPGNTIYF. CDR3 in DNA: TGTGCCAGCAGTTTACAGGGGCCTGGAAACACCATATATTTT.

The genes are TRBV19 and TRBJ1-2, with 8 bases identical to TRBD1. Per the germline V gene, CDR1 is LNHDA and CDR2 is SQIVND (reference sequence). The CDR3 is 13 residues long. The junction had 8 bases not matched to a gene; V was cut back by 7 bases and J by 7 bases. The CDR3 DNA follows: TGTGCCAGTACTCCGGACAGGGCAGTTGGCTACACCTTC. This sequence encodes CASTPDRAVGYTF. The full variable domain, with the rest looked up from reference TRBV19 and TRBJ1-2, is DGGITQSPKYLFRKEGQNVTLSCEQNLNHDAMYWYRQDPGQGLRLIYYSQIVNDFQKGDIAEGYSVSREKKESFPLTVTSAQKNPTAFYLCASTPDRAVGYTFGSGTRLTVV.

V gene TRBV11-2 combines with J gene TRBJ2-7; weak D call: TRBD1 (5 bases). The ends were cut back, 5 bases at V and 3 bases at J, with 14 bases in the middle. This CDR3 has 14 amino acids. CDR1 is SGHAT, CDR2 FQNNGV, per germline. CDR3 DNA sequence: TGTGCCAGCAGCCAGGGTGGGCGGTACTACGAGCAGTACTTC. Translated, it gives CASSQGGRYYEQYF.

The genes are TRBV5-1 and TRBJ2-3; a possible D gene is TRBD2 (5 bases). The CDR3 covers 15 residues. Trimming left V 0 bases short and J 1 base short, with 9 bases between. Germline-derived CDR1 and CDR2 are SGHRS and YFSETQ. This CDR3 is CASSLAVSGTDTQYF. The CDR3 bases are TGCGCCAGCAGCTTGGCGGTTAGCGGCACAGATACGCAGTATTTT.

The rearrangement uses TRBV12-3 or TRBV12-4 and TRBJ1-4; D is undetermined. The CDR3 has 13 residues. V was shortened by 8 bases and J by 3 bases, with 10 bases between the two germline ends. CDR3 residues: CASFDGANEKLFF. DNA of the CDR3: TGTGCCAGCTTCGACGGAGCTAATGAAAAACTGTTTTTT.